The 23 T cell receptor beta chains given below trace back to one sample, sequenced in a study of Ad26.COV2.S vaccination and SARS-CoV-2 variants. The repertoire was sequenced with immunoSEQ multiplex PCR; TCRdb's copy has only in-frame clones and lacks some. The table lists around 370,000 clones, about 85% of them singletons. Treatment meaning: 15 to 20 received Ad26.COV2.S at low or high dose, single or two shots; roughly five received placebo; per-sample allocation not given. All samples were drawn on day 63, counting from the first vaccine or placebo injection. The source material was peripheral blood, sampled in a trial of Ad26.COV2.S vaccine versus placebo. The receptors were sampled from a person between 18 and 59 years old who received the Ad26.COV2.S COVID-19 vaccine or a placebo.

This rearrangement joins TRBV30 to TRBJ2-7, with D perhaps TRBD2 (5 bases). Germline CDR1 and CDR2: GTSNPN and SVGIG (reference sequence). The V gene lost 2 bases and the J gene lost 0 bases, with 17 bases spanning the gap. The CDR3 is made up of 16 amino acids. The DNA for the CDR3 is TGTGCCTGGAGTCGACCCGACCCCGGACTCTCCTACGAGCAGTACTTC. Protein sequence: CAWSRPDPGLSYEQYF.

The chain uses TRBV11-2 and TRBJ2-2, with D perhaps matching TRBD1 (6 bases). V lost 7 bases to trimming and J lost 2 bases, with 14 bases between them. The CDR3 length is 15 residues. Germline CDR1 reads SGHAT; CDR2 reads FQNNGV. The CDR3 is CASKLRGQNTGELFF. DNA for the CDR3: TGTGCCAGCAAACTTCGGGGACAAAACACCGGGGAGCTGTTTTTT.

This chain uses TRBV10-3 with TRBJ1-1; D may be TRBD1 (6 bases). The V and J ends lost 4 bases and 9 bases respectively, with 18 bases between them. CDR3 length equals 14 residues. Germline V gives CDR1 ENHRY, CDR2 SYGVKD. CDR3: CAISVEGDGSQAFF. The CDR3 coding sequence is TGTGCCATCAGTGTGGAGGGGGATGGTTCGCAAGCTTTCTTT.

The chain recombines TRBV7-9 with TRBJ2-5, with TRBD2 identical over 8 bases. This CDR3 is built from 16 residues. Germline CDR1 is SEHNR and CDR2 is FQNEAQ (reference sequence). J gave up 2 bases and V 1 base, and 6 bases lay outside the gene matches. The CDR3 loop is CASSLDGRGAQETQYF. DNA of the CDR3: TGTGCCAGCAGCTTAGACGGGCGGGGGGCACAAGAGACCCAGTACTTC. The full variable domain, rest sourced from reference TRBV7-9 and TRBJ2-5, is DTGVSQNPRHKITKRGQNVTFRCDPISEHNRLYWYRQTLGQGPEFLTYFQNEAQLEKSRLLSDRFSAERPKGSFSTLEIQRTEQGDSAMYLCASSLDGRGAQETQYFGPGTRLLVL.

V gene TRBV6-2 or TRBV6-3 combines with J gene TRBJ2-7; D is possibly TRBD2 (6 bases). In germline, CDR1 is MNHEY, CDR2 SVGEGT. The CDR3 spans 14 residues. V shed 6 bases and J shed 5 bases, with 17 bases lying between them. CDR3: CASSRRGGTHEQYF. The CDR3 nucleotides are TGTGCCAGCAGCCGGAGGGGCGGGACCCACGAGCAGTACTTC.

This clone was detected only once. The chain has TRBV27 and TRBJ1-6; tentatively, D is TRBD1 (6 bases). Germline CDR1 reads MNHEY; CDR2 reads SMNVEV (reference sequence). The V and J ends lost 3 bases and 3 bases respectively, with 9 bases between them. CDR3 length: 15 residues. Here the CDR3 reads CASSFRTDYNSPLHF. CDR3 sequence (DNA): TGTGCCAGCAGTTTTCGGACAGACTATAATTCACCCCTCCACTTT.

The genes are TRBV28 and TRBJ2-5, with TRBD2 identical over 13 bases. There are 14 residues in the CDR3. The trim removed 6 bases at V and 5 bases at J, leaving 3 bases unmatched. The germline V gene has CDR1 MDHEN and CDR2 SYDVKM. CDR3 in DNA: TGTGCCAGCAGACTAGCGGGAGGGATGGAGACCCAGTACTTC. Translated, it gives CASRLAGGMETQYF.

This chain's CDR3 is CASSPGQGLDEQYF. CDR3 DNA sequence: TGTGCCAGCAGCCCGGGACAGGGGCTCGACGAGCAGTACTTC. The rearrangement links TRBV2 to TRBJ2-7, with 10 bases aligning to TRBD1. The J segment lost 5 bases and the V segment lost 6 bases, leaving 7 bases of the junction unmatched. Germline V CDR1 and CDR2: SNHLY, FYNNEI. CDR3 size: 14 residues.

Only a few counts were recorded for this clone. Possible read error: a much larger clone is one base away. The chain employs TRBV2 and TRBJ1-5, with a possible D match to TRBD1 (5 bases). The germline V and J ends were trimmed by 3 bases and 2 bases, with 5 bases remaining between them. The CDR3 contains 13 residues. Germline CDR1 and CDR2: SNHLY and FYNNEI. CDR3 DNA: TGTGCCAGCAGTGACAGGGGCAATCAGCCCCAGCATTTT. It codes for CASSDRGNQPQHF.

The chain joins TRBV15 to TRBJ1-4; 12 bases line up with TRBD1. Unmatched junction bases numbered 3, after V lost 4 bases and J lost 3 bases. Germline CDR1 LNHNV, CDR2 YYDKDF (reference sequence). The CDR3 loop spans 16 amino acids. Here the CDR3 DNA reads TGTGCCACCAGCAAGGGACAGGGGGCGGCTAATGAAAAACTGTTTTTT. Translated, it gives CATSKGQGAANEKLFF.

The rearrangement joins TRBV18 to TRBJ1-3, with D tentatively TRBD1 (5 bases). The length of the CDR3 is 16 residues. CDR1 and CDR2 (germline): KGHSH, LQKENI. Trimming removed 2 bases from V and 2 bases from J, with 13 bases in between. CDR3 residues: CASSPSPAGAGNTIYF. The CDR3, as DNA: TGTGCCAGCTCACCATCCCCCGCGGGGGCTGGAAACACCATATATTTT.

The chain uses TRBV5-1 and TRBJ2-7; 7 bases agree with TRBD1. The length of the CDR3 is 12 residues. The V and J ends lost 7 bases and 6 bases, in that order; junction bases with no gene match: 7. Per germline, CDR1 SGHRS and CDR2 YFSETQ. DNA of the CDR3: TGCGCCAGCTTCGAGGGGGCATCCGAGCAGTACTTC. Translated: CASFEGASEQYF.

The chain uses TRBV2 and TRBJ1-1; D unclear. Germline CDR1 reads SNHLY; CDR2 reads FYNNEI. V gave up 10 bases and J gave up 5 bases, with 17 bases separating them. This CDR3 spans 13 amino acids. CDR3 region: CATNRGDLTEAFF. In nucleotides, the CDR3 is TGTGCCACCAATCGTGGGGATTTGACTGAAGCTTTCTTT.

The chain is built from TRBV7-2 and TRBJ2-7; D is tentatively TRBD1 or TRBD2 (5 bases each). Germline V gene lookup returns CDR1 SGHTA and CDR2 FQGNSA. This CDR3 contains 15 residues. The V and J ends lost 4 bases and 2 bases respectively, with 15 bases between them. The CDR3 sequence: CASSYAGTDPYEQYF. DNA of the CDR3: TGTGCCAGCAGCTACGCCGGGACGGACCCCTACGAGCAGTACTTC.

V is TRBV25-1 and J is TRBJ2-1, with D perhaps TRBD2 (6 bases). The germline CDR1 and CDR2 sequences are MGHDK and SYGVNS. Trimming removed 3 bases from V and 7 bases from J, with 13 bases in between. The length of the CDR3 is 14 residues. The CDR3 nucleotides are TGTGCCAGCAGTGACCGGGAGTATGAAAATGAGCAGTTCTTC. Translated: CASSDREYENEQFF.

This clone appeared a few times. J is TRBJ1-5 and V is TRBV4-1; 9 bases are a match to TRBD1. Trimming removed 4 bases from V and 9 bases from J; junction bases left unmatched: 13. Per the germline V gene, CDR1 is MGHRA and CDR2 is YSYEKL. The CDR3 sequence is 16 residues long. The CDR3 loop is CASSPGQGKTTVPQHF. In nucleotides, the CDR3 is TGCGCCAGCAGCCCGGGACAGGGTAAGACTACTGTGCCCCAGCATTTT.

V usage is TRBV7-2 and J usage is TRBJ1-1, with 10 nucleotides matching TRBD1. CDR1 and CDR2 from the germline V gene are SGHTA and FQGNSA. After removal of 5 bases from V and 2 bases from J, the junction contained 5 bases not matched to a gene. The CDR3 has 15 amino acids. DNA for the CDR3: TGTGCCAGCAGCACACGACAGGGGGCAAACACTGAAGCTTTCTTT. Translation gives CASSTRQGANTEAFF.

This clone turned up a few times. The rearrangement joins TRBV5-1 to TRBJ2-1; D is undetermined. Germline assignment: CDR1 SGHRS and CDR2 YFSETQ. The ends were cut back, 5 bases at V and 1 base at J, with 16 bases in the middle. This CDR3 has 16 amino acids. CDR3 sequence: CASSTTGAQSYNEQFF. The CDR3 bases are TGCGCCAGCAGTACCACCGGAGCCCAATCCTACAATGAGCAGTTCTTC.

This chain links TRBV19 with TRBJ1-1, with D perhaps TRBD1 (5 bases). V was shortened by 3 bases and J by 0 bases, with 14 bases between the two germline ends. The CDR3 has 16 amino acids. CDR1 and CDR2 from the germline V gene are LNHDA and SQIVND (reference sequence). This CDR3 is CASSIRRGTMNTEAFF. DNA of the CDR3: TGTGCCAGTAGTATTAGACGGGGGACCATGAACACTGAAGCTTTCTTT. The variable domain in full, completed from reference TRBV19 and TRBJ1-1, reads DGGITQSPKYLFRKEGQNVTLSCEQNLNHDAMYWYRQDPGQGLRLIYYSQIVNDFQKGDIAEGYSVSREKKESFPLTVTSAQKNPTAFYLCASSIRRGTMNTEAFFGQGTRLTVV.

With respect to this clone: A much larger clone differs by one base, so this may be a read error. The sample contains more than one DNA sequence encoding this CDR3. The rearrangement uses TRBV19 and TRBJ2-7, with 8 nucleotides matching TRBD2. Losses at the gene ends were 7 bases for V and 0 bases for J; bases not matched to a gene: 5. Per germline, CDR1 LNHDA and CDR2 SQIVND (reference sequence). The CDR3 sequence is 14 residues long. The CDR3 bases are TGTGCCAGTAAAAATAGCGGGGTCTCCTACGAGCAGTACTTC. Amino acid sequence: CASKNSGVSYEQYF.

This clone was counted between two and nine times. The rearrangement links TRBV9 to TRBJ1-2; 8 bases are shared with TRBD1. The V gene's germline CDR1 is SGDLS and CDR2 YYNGEE. The CDR3 totals 14 residues. J lost 6 bases, V lost 0 bases, and 4 bases had no gene match. For the CDR3, the DNA is TGTGCCAGCAGCGTAGGCAGGGGGCTCGATGGCTACACCTTC. This gives the protein CASSVGRGLDGYTF.

This clone has only one observation. The chain recombines TRBV6-1 with TRBJ2-3, with D tentatively TRBD2 (5 bases). Germline CDR1 and CDR2: MNHNS and SASEGT. Trimming took off 0 bases at V and 2 bases at J, with 12 bases between the two ends. CDR3 size: 16 residues. The CDR3, as DNA: TGTGCCAGCAGTGAAGCAAGAGGCGGGTACACAGATACGCAGTATTTT. Encoded protein: CASSEARGGYTDTQYF.

This clone was found a few times. V and J are TRBV2 and TRBJ2-7; D not certain. The germline gives CDR1 SNHLY, CDR2 FYNNEI. This CDR3 has 15 residues. The V gene lost 4 bases and the J gene lost 0 bases, with 13 bases spanning the gap. CDR3 nucleotides: TGTGCCAGCAGTGCGCGGCAGACCCACTCCTACGAGCAGTACTTC. Encoded protein: CASSARQTHSYEQYF.